This TCR beta chain was captured by sequencing in a study of blood T cell repertoires in COVID-19. Method: immunoSEQ multiplex PCR; TCRdb's copy keeps in-frame clones and lacks some. The data hold approximately 320,000 clones, with about 87% observed a single time. Membership in each cohort depended on participant-reported clinical history. The germline V gene has CDR1 KGHDR and CDR2 SFDVKD. V gave up 1 base and J gave up 0 bases, with 12 bases separating them. This CDR3 is 17 amino acids long. The sequence derives from a woman younger than 35 who had recovered from COVID-19. The sequenced sample was PBMCs or T cells enriched from blood (not recorded which). This rearrangement joins TRBV24-1 to TRBJ1-5; TRBD1 is a possible D gene (6 bases). The CDR3 is CATSDFRDRNSNQPQHF. For the CDR3, the DNA is TGTGCCACCAGTGATTTCCGCGACAGGAATAGCAATCAGCCCCAGCATTTT.